The source of this TCR beta chain is a study of shared clonotypes between healthy human individuals. The length of the CDR3 is 14 residues. The germline V gene encodes CDR1 GTSNPN and CDR2 SVGIG (reference sequence). V lost 1 base to trimming and J lost 7 bases; unmatched junction nucleotides: 7. TCRdb's table, derived via immunoSEQ multiplex PCR, lists solely in-frame clones and lacks some. The sample comprises about 360,000 clones, around 67% of which are singletons, and less than 11% rests with the top ten. Study-wide findings and caveats: Only a few donors were included, so the genetic and exposure-history diversity represented was limited.

CD45RA-negative memory and CD45RA+ naive subsets were split from the CD4+ cells. This clone was counted a single time. Its target is unknown. The chain joins TRBV30 to TRBJ2-1; TRBD2 aligns across 7 bases. The sequence was collected from a man younger than 45 in good health. What was sequenced was memory CD4+ T cells sorted from blood. Sample subset: CD45RA-negative fraction. The CDR3 region is CAWSGGLPVNEQFF. The CDR3 coding sequence is TGTGCCTGGAGTGGGGGACTACCGGTGAATGAGCAGTTCTTC.